Shown below are 6 T cell receptor beta chains from a single sample sequenced in a study of identifying expanded T cells in peripheral blood. Libraries were prepared by immunoSEQ multiplex PCR; TCRdb keeps only in-frame clonotypes and omits some of them. Seen here are about 85,000 clones, approximately 90% observed once, and the top ten hold under 20%. Source material: blood. The receptors were gathered from a person aged 18-70 years in good health.

The chain joins TRBV2 to TRBJ1-2; possible D gene TRBD1, 5 bases. The CDR3 has 14 residues. Looked up from germline, CDR1 is SNHLY and CDR2 is FYNNEI. Trimming took off 2 bases at V and 4 bases at J, with 11 bases between the two ends. The CDR3 DNA reads TGTGCCAGCAGTGAAAACGGGGGGAGCTATGGCTACACCTTC. Translation: CASSENGGSYGYTF. Full variable domain (remainder filled in from reference TRBV2 and TRBJ1-2): EPEVTQTPSHQVTQMGQEVILRCVPISNHLYFYWYRQILGQKVEFLVSFYNNEISEKSEIFDDQFSVERPDGSNFTLKIRSTKLEDSAMYFCASSENGGSYGYTFGSGTRLTVV.

CDR3 protein: CATLRSGELFF. In DNA, the CDR3 is TGTGCCACACTAAGGTCCGGGGAGCTGTTTTTT. V usage is TRBV2 and J usage is TRBJ2-2, with D unclear. The CDR3 loop spans 11 amino acids. Deletions cut 10 bases from V and 6 bases from J, with 9 bases between. Per the germline V gene, CDR1 is SNHLY and CDR2 is FYNNEI.

This rearrangement joins TRBV18 to TRBJ1-1; D remains unclear. CDR1 KGHSH and CDR2 LQKENI come from the germline V gene. Trimming left V 4 bases short and J 5 bases short, with 14 bases between. CDR3 size: 14 residues. The chain's CDR3 is CASSRRSSETEAFF. The CDR3 DNA reads as TGTGCCAGCTCACGAAGAAGCTCGGAGACTGAAGCTTTCTTT.

This chain connects TRBV5-4 to TRBJ1-1; D remains unclear. Germline CDR1 reads SGHNT; CDR2 reads YYREEE (reference sequence). V was pared by 3 bases and J by 6 bases, with 12 bases between. The CDR3 contains 13 residues. The CDR3 sequence is CASSWGFGSEAFF. CDR3 bases: TGTGCCAGCAGCTGGGGTTTCGGCTCTGAAGCTTTCTTT.

J is TRBJ2-1 and V is TRBV7-2; the D gene could be TRBD1 or TRBD2 (5 bases each). V lost 0 bases and J lost 6, with 12 bases in between. This CDR3 has 15 residues. In germline, CDR1 is SGHTA, CDR2 FQGNSA. The CDR3 spells CASSLASGSPNEQFF. The CDR3 DNA follows: TGTGCCAGCAGCTTAGCCTCAGGGAGCCCCAATGAGCAGTTCTTC.

V usage is TRBV27 and J usage is TRBJ2-6, with a weak D call TRBD2 (6 bases). This CDR3 has 18 amino acids. V dropped 6 bases and J dropped 1 base, with 19 bases sitting between them. The germline gives CDR1 MNHEY, CDR2 SMNVEV (reference sequence). CDR3 in DNA: TGTGCCAGCAGCCCCTGGGGAGCGGGCAATTCTGGGGCCAACGTCCTGACTTTC. Amino acid sequence: CASSPWGAGNSGANVLTF. Looking up the rest from reference TRBV27 and TRBJ2-6 gives the full variable domain: EAQVTQNPRYLITVTGKKLTVTCSQNMNHEYMSWYRQDPGLGLRQIYYSMNVEVTDKGDVPEGYKVSRKEKRNFPLILESPSPNQTSLYFCASSPWGAGNSGANVLTFGAGSRLTVL.